This TCR beta chain was observed in a study of T cells after yellow fever vaccination. Germline loops: CDR1 SGHVS, CDR2 FQNEAQ. V gave up 5 bases and J gave up 5 bases; unmatched junction bases: 8. The CDR3 consists of 15 residues. Points from the study as a whole: FACS-sorted repertoires might harbor abundant contaminating clonotypes from the bulk population. Peaking faster, on day 5 versus 15, the secondary response was nonetheless weaker.

A note on this clonotype: Its target is unknown.

A process of 5'RACE template switching, which added a universal primer site and UMIs, was used to make TCR cDNA. TCRdb fed the 5' RACE reads into MiXCR, producing one record per CDR3 protein. The table has about 120,000 distinct CDR3 sequences, 7% to 8.5% seen once; the top ten hold about 25%. The J gene is TRBJ1-2, the V gene TRBV7-8; the match to TRBD1 covers 10 bases. The sequence derives from a man younger than 45 who received the YFV17D yellow fever vaccine. The sample consisted of CD8+ T cells sorted from PBMCs, taken 45 days after the yellow fever booster vaccination. The CDR3 loop is CASSADRGLEYGYTF. CDR3 nucleotide sequence: TGTGCCAGCAGCGCGGACAGGGGGTTGGAATATGGCTACACCTTC.